Below, 22 T cell receptor beta chains from the same sample are listed, as sequenced in a study of blood T cell repertoires in COVID-19. TCRdb keeps only in-frame clones here, not all; method: immunoSEQ multiplex PCR. This sample has 250,000 to 350,000 clones; over 80% occur once, and the top ten carry roughly 6.3%. Sequencing was carried out using peripheral blood. The receptor source for this set is a woman in her forties or fifties with COVID-19, enrolled during active disease.

V gene TRBV6-6 combines with J gene TRBJ1-4; TRBD1 agrees at 12 bases. This CDR3 comprises 15 residues. The germline V gene has CDR1 MNHNY and CDR2 SVGAGI (reference sequence). Trimming cost V 5 bases and J 7 bases; bases outside gene matches: 5. The CDR3 loop is CASSLGQGASEKLFF. CDR3 sequence (DNA): TGTGCCAGCAGTCTGGGACAGGGGGCCAGTGAAAAACTGTTTTTT.

CDR3 nucleotides: TGTGCCAGCAGCCCTTACGCGACGGGTGGAGATACGCAGTATTTT. Protein sequence: CASSPYATGGDTQYF. The chain has TRBV7-9 and TRBJ2-3; no reliable D call. V lost 5 bases, J lost 5 bases, and 17 bases lay in between. CDR1 is SEHNR, CDR2 FQNEAQ, per germline (reference sequence). The CDR3 loop spans 15 amino acids. Supplemented by reference TRBV7-9 and TRBJ2-3, the full variable domain reads DTGVSQNPRHKITKRGQNVTFRCDPISEHNRLYWYRQTLGQGPEFLTYFQNEAQLEKSRLLSDRFSAERPKGSFSTLEIQRTEQGDSAMYLCASSPYATGGDTQYFGPGTRLTVL.

This clone was observed a single time. The V and J genes are TRBV27 and TRBJ1-5; unclear D gene. The V end was cut by 3 bases, the J end by 7 bases, with 10 bases between. This CDR3 region has 13 residues. Per the germline V gene, CDR1 is MNHEY and CDR2 is SMNVEV (reference sequence). In nucleotides, the CDR3 is TGTGCCAGCAGTTTGGGCGAGTGGCAGCCCCAGCATTTT. This encodes CASSLGEWQPQHF.

This clone was observed a few times. At one boundary the junction diverges from the germline segment, which might be a read error. The chain combines TRBV7-7 with TRBJ2-3; no clear D gene. Germline V gene sequence: CDR1 SSHAT, CDR2 FNYEAQ (reference sequence). The CDR3 is 14 amino acids. CDR3 loop: CASSLGSVSDTQYF. In nucleotides, the CDR3 is TGTGCTAGCAGCTTAGGGTCGGTGTCAGATACGCAGTATTTT.

The V gene is TRBV27, the J gene TRBJ2-6; possibly TRBD1 for D (6 bases). Germline assignment: CDR1 MNHEY and CDR2 SMNVEV (reference sequence). The CDR3 covers 18 residues. V was shortened by 5 bases and J by 0 bases, with 17 bases between the two germline ends. CDR3 sequence (DNA): TGTGCCAGCAGTAGTCGGGACATCGGCTTCTCTGGGGCCAACGTCCTGACTTTC. Translating gives CASSSRDIGFSGANVLTF.

The CDR3 is CASSALLGQTNYGYTF. The CDR3 region has the DNA TGTGCCAGCAGTGCATTGCTCGGACAGACTAACTATGGCTACACCTTC. The rearrangement uses TRBV6-1 and TRBJ1-2; D might be TRBD1 (6 bases). Germline CDR1 MNHNS, CDR2 SASEGT. V was clipped by 4 bases and J by 0 bases, with 15 bases between them. The CDR3 loop spans 16 amino acids.

This chain uses TRBV6-5 with TRBJ2-7, with 8 bases matching TRBD2. V shed 6 bases, J shed 2 bases, and the junction held 9 bases outside the gene matches. CDR1 and CDR2 from the germline V gene are MNHEY and SVGAGI. CDR3 length: 15 residues. The CDR3 bases are TGTGCCAGCAGGGCCGCGGGGGGACTCCCCTACGAGCAGTACTTC. It codes for CASRAAGGLPYEQYF.

The V call is TRBV11-2, the J call TRBJ2-5, with TRBD2 identical over 10 bases. Germline V gene sequence: CDR1 SGHAT, CDR2 FQNNGV. The length of the CDR3 is 16 residues. J lost 5 bases, V lost 3 bases, and 9 bases had no gene match. CDR3 nucleotides: TGTGCCAGCAGCTTTCAGGGGCTAGCGGGAGTGGAGACCCAGTACTTC. Protein sequence: CASSFQGLAGVETQYF.

This sequence joins TRBV5-1 and TRBJ2-6; 7 nucleotides line up with TRBD1. The V gene end was trimmed by 0 bases and the J gene end by 2 bases; junction bases not matched to a gene: 5. The CDR3 length is 17 residues. The germline V gene has CDR1 SGHRS and CDR2 YFSETQ. The CDR3 sequence is CASSLGQGSPGANVLTF. The CDR3 DNA reads TGCGCCAGCAGCTTGGGACAGGGAAGCCCTGGGGCCAACGTCCTGACTTTC.

The chain links TRBV5-1 to TRBJ2-7, with 10 bases identical to TRBD1. The J segment lost 1 base and the V segment lost 4 bases, leaving 8 bases of the junction unmatched. Germline CDR1 and CDR2: SGHRS and YFSETQ. This CDR3 contains 16 residues. The DNA for the CDR3 is TGCGCCAGCAGCCCCAGGGGGACAGGGGCTTCCTACGAGCAGTACTTC. This gives the protein CASSPRGTGASYEQYF.

This clone turned up a few times. This sequence joins TRBV3-1 (or the pseudogene TRBV3-2) and TRBJ1-2; 8 bases are a match to TRBD1. This CDR3 has 16 amino acids. After removal of 1 base from V and 3 bases from J, the junction contained 7 bases not matched to a gene. Germline lookup yields CDR1 LGHDT and CDR2 YNNKEL (reference sequence). CDR3 DNA: TGTGCCAGCAGCCAAGGGGGCAGGGGGCAAGACTATGGCTACACCTTC. Its protein is CASSQGGRGQDYGYTF.

The J gene is TRBJ2-5, the V gene TRBV9; 11 positions match TRBD2. V lost 3 bases to trimming and J lost 9 bases; unmatched junction nucleotides: 7. The CDR3 totals 14 residues. Germline CDR1 reads SGDLS; CDR2 reads YYNGEE. The CDR3 protein is CASSGRLAGSPQYF. In nucleotides, the CDR3 is TGTGCCAGCAGCGGTCGACTAGCGGGATCTCCCCAGTACTTC.

This chain uses TRBV21-1 with TRBJ2-7; the table gives TRBD2 as D, unverified against the DNA. TRBV21-1 is an annotated pseudogene. This CDR3 has 18 residues. The CDR3 spells CASSKVILLGDRGVEQYF. Here the CDR3 DNA reads TGTGCCAGCAGCAAAGTTATTCTCTTGGGAGATCGGGGGGTCGAGCAGTACTTC.

The J gene is TRBJ2-1, the V gene TRBV6-2 or TRBV6-3; 12 nucleotides align to TRBD1. The CDR3 sequence is 16 residues long. In germline, CDR1 is MNHEY, CDR2 SVGEGT. V lost 5 bases to trimming and J lost 7 bases; unmatched junction nucleotides: 9. CDR3 loop: CASSIPGQGAGNEQFF. As DNA, the CDR3 is TGTGCCAGCAGTATCCCGGGACAGGGGGCAGGGAATGAGCAGTTCTTC.

The rearrangement uses TRBV18 and TRBJ1-1; no reliable D call. Per the germline V gene, CDR1 is KGHSH and CDR2 is LQKENI. Trimming pared 6 bases from V and 5 bases from J, leaving 22 bases between. CDR3 length: 16 amino acids. CDR3 DNA: TGTGCCAGCTCCCCATCATTCCGGGGAATTAGAACTGAAGCTTTCTTT. Translation gives CASSPSFRGIRTEAFF.

The V call is TRBV27, the J call TRBJ1-2; D is unclear. Germline CDR1 reads MNHEY; CDR2 reads SMNVEV (reference sequence). The CDR3 runs to 12 residues. With 6 bases removed from V and 3 bases from J, the gap between germline ends came to 8 bases. The CDR3 nucleotides are TGTGCCAGCAGGACACGCGACTATGGCTACACCTTC. Translating it yields CASRTRDYGYTF.

This sequence joins TRBV12-3 or TRBV12-4 and TRBJ1-4, with TRBD1 identical over 7 bases. The CDR3 covers 11 residues. V was clipped by 6 bases and J by 12 bases; unmatched bases: 4. The DNA of the CDR3 is TGTGCCAGCAGGAACAGGGGAGAACTGTTTTTT. This sequence encodes CASRNRGELFF.

V is TRBV5-1 and J is TRBJ2-1; D ambiguous. Germline assignment: CDR1 SGHRS and CDR2 YFSETQ. The CDR3 spans 13 residues. Trimming stripped 0 bases from V and 10 bases from J, with 11 bases between. DNA for the CDR3: TGCGCCAGCAGCTTGGGAGAGCTCAGGGAGCAGTTCTTC. Protein sequence: CASSLGELREQFF.

The chain uses TRBV5-1 and TRBJ2-2, with TRBD1 matching over 8 bases. Trimming took 4 bases from V and 0 from J; bases not matched to a gene: 2. The CDR3 length is 15 residues. Germline V CDR1 and CDR2: SGHRS, YFSETQ. CDR3 nucleotide sequence: TGCGCCAGCAGCGGGGGACAGGCGAACACCGGGGAGCTGTTTTTT. Protein: CASSGGQANTGELFF.

The rearrangement joins TRBV7-9 to TRBJ2-1; 8 bases agree with TRBD2. Trimming at V came to 5 bases and at J to 9 bases, leaving 9 bases not matched to a gene. The CDR3 is made up of 14 amino acids. In germline, CDR1 is SEHNR, CDR2 FQNEAQ (reference sequence). The CDR3 sequence is CASSPGLAGFEQFF. The DNA of the CDR3 is TGTGCCAGCAGCCCCGGACTAGCCGGGTTTGAGCAGTTCTTC.

This clone was found many times. V and J are TRBV5-6 and TRBJ1-1; TRBD1 matches at 7 bases. Per germline, CDR1 SGHDT and CDR2 YYEEEE. The V segment lost 4 bases and the J segment 4 bases; nucleotides outside the gene matches: 10. The CDR3 is 15 residues long. As DNA, the CDR3 is TGTGCCAGCAGCGGGCTGACAGGGTCCGCCACTGAAGCTTTCTTT. As protein: CASSGLTGSATEAFF.

The rearrangement joins TRBV19 to TRBJ1-2; no clear D gene. Germline V gives CDR1 LNHDA, CDR2 SQIVND (reference sequence). V was pared by 4 bases and J by 4 bases, with 10 bases between. This CDR3 spans 13 amino acids. CDR3 residues: CASSRSGGYGYTF. CDR3 sequence (DNA): TGTGCCAGTAGTAGGTCGGGTGGCTATGGCTACACCTTC.